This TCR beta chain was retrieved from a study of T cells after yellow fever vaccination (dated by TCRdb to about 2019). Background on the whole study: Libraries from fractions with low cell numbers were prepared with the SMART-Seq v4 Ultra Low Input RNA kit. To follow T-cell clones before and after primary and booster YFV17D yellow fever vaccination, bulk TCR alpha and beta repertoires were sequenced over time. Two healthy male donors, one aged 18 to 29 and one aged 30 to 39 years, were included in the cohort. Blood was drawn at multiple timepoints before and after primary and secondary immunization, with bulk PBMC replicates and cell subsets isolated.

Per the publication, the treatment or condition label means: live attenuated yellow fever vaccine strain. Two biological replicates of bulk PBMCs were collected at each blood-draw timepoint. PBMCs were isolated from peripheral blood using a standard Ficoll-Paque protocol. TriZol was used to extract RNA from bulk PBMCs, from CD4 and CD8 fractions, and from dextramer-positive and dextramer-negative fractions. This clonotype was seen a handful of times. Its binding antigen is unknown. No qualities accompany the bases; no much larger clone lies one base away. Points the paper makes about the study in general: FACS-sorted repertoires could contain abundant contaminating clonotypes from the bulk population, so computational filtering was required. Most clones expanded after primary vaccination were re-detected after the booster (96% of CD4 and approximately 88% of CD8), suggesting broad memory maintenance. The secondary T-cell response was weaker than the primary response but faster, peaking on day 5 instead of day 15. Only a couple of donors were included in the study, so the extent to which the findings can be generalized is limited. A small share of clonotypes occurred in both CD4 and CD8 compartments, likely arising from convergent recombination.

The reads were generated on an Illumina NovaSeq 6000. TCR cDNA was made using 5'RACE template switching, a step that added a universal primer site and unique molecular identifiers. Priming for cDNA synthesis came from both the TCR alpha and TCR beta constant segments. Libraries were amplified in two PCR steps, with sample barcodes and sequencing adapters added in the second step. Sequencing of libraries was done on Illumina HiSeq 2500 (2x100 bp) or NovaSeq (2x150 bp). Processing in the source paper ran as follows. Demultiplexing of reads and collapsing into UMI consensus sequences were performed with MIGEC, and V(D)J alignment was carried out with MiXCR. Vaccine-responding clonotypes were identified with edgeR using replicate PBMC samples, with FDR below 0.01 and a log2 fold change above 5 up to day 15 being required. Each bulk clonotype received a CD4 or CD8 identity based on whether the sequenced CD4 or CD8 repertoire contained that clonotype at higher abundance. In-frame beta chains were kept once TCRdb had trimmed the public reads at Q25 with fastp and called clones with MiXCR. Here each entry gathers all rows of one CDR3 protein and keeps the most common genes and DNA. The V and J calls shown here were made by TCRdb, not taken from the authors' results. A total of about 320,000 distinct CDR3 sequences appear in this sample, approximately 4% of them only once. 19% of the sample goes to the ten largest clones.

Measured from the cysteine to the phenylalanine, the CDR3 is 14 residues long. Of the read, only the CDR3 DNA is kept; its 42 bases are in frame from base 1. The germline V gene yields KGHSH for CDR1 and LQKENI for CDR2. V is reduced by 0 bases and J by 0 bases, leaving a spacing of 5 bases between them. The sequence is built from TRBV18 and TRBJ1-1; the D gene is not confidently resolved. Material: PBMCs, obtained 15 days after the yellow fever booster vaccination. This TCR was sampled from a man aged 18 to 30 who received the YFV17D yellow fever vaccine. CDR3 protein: CASSPPSLNTEAFF. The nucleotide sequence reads TGTGCCAGCTCACCACCATCACTGAACACTGAAGCTTTCTTT.